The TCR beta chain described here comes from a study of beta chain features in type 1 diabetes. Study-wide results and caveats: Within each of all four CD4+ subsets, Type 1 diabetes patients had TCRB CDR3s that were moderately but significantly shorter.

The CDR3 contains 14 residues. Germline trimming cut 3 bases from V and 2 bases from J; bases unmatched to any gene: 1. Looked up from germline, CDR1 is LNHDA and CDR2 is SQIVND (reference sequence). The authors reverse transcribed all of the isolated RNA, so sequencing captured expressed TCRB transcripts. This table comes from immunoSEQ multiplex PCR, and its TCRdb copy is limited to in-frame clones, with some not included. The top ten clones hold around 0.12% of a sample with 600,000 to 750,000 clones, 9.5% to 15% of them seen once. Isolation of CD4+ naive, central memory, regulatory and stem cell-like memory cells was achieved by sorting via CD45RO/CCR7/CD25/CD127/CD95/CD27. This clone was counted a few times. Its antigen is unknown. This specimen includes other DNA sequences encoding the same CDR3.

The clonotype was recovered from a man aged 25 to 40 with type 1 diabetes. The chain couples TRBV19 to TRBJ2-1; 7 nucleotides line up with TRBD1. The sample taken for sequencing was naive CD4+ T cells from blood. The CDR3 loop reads CASSIQGAYNEQFF. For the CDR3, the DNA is TGTGCCAGTAGTATCCAGGGGGCCTACAATGAGCAGTTCTTC.